What follows are 2 T cell receptor beta chains derived from one specimen sequenced in a study of CD8+ T cells in alopecia areata. The treatment was: oral pan-JAK inhibitor, 5-10 mg twice daily. Once RNA had been extracted, it was reverse transcribed into cDNA to act as the sequencing template. Sequencing used immunoSEQ multiplex PCR; TCRdb keeps in-frame clones, though not all of them. The sample carries approximately 180,000 clones, about three fifths recorded once. This specimen consisted of CD4+ T cells sorted from blood, obtained around week 49, from a patient treated with tofacitinib. These receptor sequences come from a human donor with alopecia areata.

The chain couples TRBV30 to TRBJ1-5; D is undetermined. Trimming removed 4 bases at V and 6 bases at J, with 13 bases between. The CDR3 length is 13 residues. Germline CDR1 is GTSNPN and CDR2 is SVGIG (reference sequence). The chain's CDR3 is CAWNGQVGQPQHF. The CDR3 region has the DNA TGTGCCTGGAACGGGCAGGTGGGTCAGCCCCAGCATTTT. Drawing the rest from reference TRBV30 and TRBJ1-5, the complete variable domain is SQTIHQWPATLVQPVGSPLSLECTVEGTSNPNLYWYRQAAGRGLQLLFYSVGIGQISSEVPQNLSASRPQDRQFILSSKKLLLSDSGFYLCAWNGQVGQPQHFGDGTRLSIL.

The chain couples TRBV29-1 to TRBJ1-5, with no clear D. In germline, CDR1 is SQVTM, CDR2 ANQGSEA. The CDR3 covers 12 residues. V dropped 4 bases and J dropped 4 bases, with 8 bases sitting between them. The CDR3 is CSVGAENQPQHF. Here the CDR3 DNA reads TGCAGCGTTGGGGCAGAAAATCAGCCCCAGCATTTT. The whole variable domain, remainder taken from reference TRBV29-1 and TRBJ1-5, is SAVISQKPSRDICQRGTSLTIQCQVDSQVTMMFWYRQQPGQSLTLIATANQGSEATYESGFVIDKFPISRPNLTFSTLTVSNMSPEDSSIYLCSVGAENQPQHFGDGTRLSIL.